Detailed here is one T cell receptor beta chain. The specificity of this receptor is unknown. No base quality values were provided; no much bigger clone lies one nucleotide off. The sample originates from a study of OX40 agonist ivuxolimab in advanced cancers. Background on the whole study: The costimulatory receptor OX40 (CD134) was targeted by ivuxolimab, a fully human IgG2 agonistic monoclonal antibody. Partial responses occurred in three dose-escalation patients: two with cutaneous melanoma and one with hepatocellular carcinoma. Intravenous ivuxolimab was administered to patients every 2 weeks at six dose levels: 0.01, 0.1, 0.3, 1.5, 3 and 10 mg/kg. Of the approximately 50 dose-escalation patients, hepatocellular carcinoma was present in some 19, melanoma in approximately 15, renal cell carcinoma in 9 and head and neck cancer in 9. In the dose-escalation cohort, 82.7% of patients were male, and the mean age was approximately 64 years, with a range of about 23 to 85. The monotherapy dose-escalation portion (N ≈ 50 patients) of the phase I ivuxolimab trial is reported in the paper. The point of sequencing TCRbeta in the periphery was to test whether ivuxolimab changed TCR sequence diversity and drove clonal T-cell expansion. Prior anti-PD-1, anti-PD-L1 or anti-CTLA-4 therapy was permitted, and 35% to 40% of dose-escalation patients had received checkpoint inhibitors. Study-level results and caveats: After ivuxolimab, more expanded clones were found on average in CD8+ T cells than in CD4+ T cells. The antigen specificity of the peripheral T cells that underwent clonal expansion was not determined. At doses from 0.1 to 3.0 mg/kg, clonal expansion was seen in both CD4+ and CD8+ blood T cells between baseline and week 6. Low levels of normalized T-cell clonal expansion were also shown by some nonresponding patients. In the 0.1-3.0 mg/kg groups, partial responders had among the lowest normalized peripheral clonal expansion, particularly in CD8+ T cells.

Genomic DNA was isolated from the sorted cells so that the TCRbeta CDR3 region could be sequenced. TCRbeta CDR3 regions were sequenced using the immunoSEQ Assay. TCRdb retrieved this table from immuneACCESS and kept in-frame rearrangements only. Not all clones are present; in checked studies, unresolved V genes account for under half, and no reason is known for the remainder. The sample yields 72,000 or so clones; around 86% were counted once. The ten largest clones represent 0.24% of the sample. The CDR3 goes from the cysteine to the phenylalanine over 16 residues. Of all the DNA, just the CDR3 is kept, 48 bases in frame from base 1. Deletion took 6 bases off V and 10 bases off J, with a span of 26 bases between the germline ends. CDR1 is given as SEHNR and CDR2 as FQNEAQ, both from the germline V gene (reference sequence). The trial excluded patients who had a history of autoimmune disease or were on systemic immunosuppression. Peripheral blood for TCR sequencing was collected from all dose cohorts at baseline, on cycle 4 day 1, and on cycle 7 day 1. The samples were drawn from a first-in-human, open-label, multicenter phase I dose-escalation trial of ivuxolimab. The trial enrolled adults with locally advanced or metastatic head and neck squamous cell, hepatocellular, melanoma or renal cell carcinoma. Before TCR sequencing, CD4+ T cells and CD8+ T cells were sorted from peripheral blood as separate populations.

The chain was built from TRBV7-9 and TRBJ2-3, with a tentative D call of TRBD1 or TRBD2, each matching 5 bases. This material consisted of CD4+ or CD8+ T cells sorted from blood, taken in a trial of the OX40 agonist ivuxolimab. This receptor was identified in an adult with an advanced solid tumor such as melanoma, head and neck, liver or kidney cancer. CDR3 reads: CASRLSPGRSNVSQYF. The nucleotide sequence reads TGTGCCAGCAGATTATCCCCGGGACGCTCAAACGTGTCGCAGTATTTT.